This TCR beta chain was identified during a study of cytomegalovirus exposure and HLA in healthy donors. The study, taken as a whole, reports: CMV serostatus was the sole immune exposure information available. Later analysis suggested links between common viral pathogens and several top significant clusters.

This PCR relied on a set of 60 Vbeta primers and 13 Jbeta primers. TCRdb's table, derived via immunoSEQ multiplex PCR, lists solely in-frame clones and lacks some. The sample lists under 150,000 clones, approximately 80% occurring once. Remarks on this clone: Its antigen is not known.

V lost 3 bases, J lost 5 bases, and 8 bases lay in between. The CDR3 consists of 13 residues. In germline, CDR1 is LNHDA, CDR2 SQIVND (reference sequence). This receptor was obtained from a girl aged 2 to 9 in good health and CMV-seronegative. The specimen sequenced was PBMCs. The genes are TRBV19 and TRBJ2-1; D may be TRBD2 (5 bases). CDR3 residues: CASSIGLDNEQFF. The DNA of the CDR3 is TGTGCCAGTAGTATTGGACTGGACAATGAGCAGTTCTTC. Full variable domain (remainder filled in from reference TRBV19 and TRBJ2-1): DGGITQSPKYLFRKEGQNVTLSCEQNLNHDAMYWYRQDPGQGLRLIYYSQIVNDFQKGDIAEGYSVSREKKESFPLTVTSAQKNPTAFYLCASSIGLDNEQFFGPGTRLTVL.